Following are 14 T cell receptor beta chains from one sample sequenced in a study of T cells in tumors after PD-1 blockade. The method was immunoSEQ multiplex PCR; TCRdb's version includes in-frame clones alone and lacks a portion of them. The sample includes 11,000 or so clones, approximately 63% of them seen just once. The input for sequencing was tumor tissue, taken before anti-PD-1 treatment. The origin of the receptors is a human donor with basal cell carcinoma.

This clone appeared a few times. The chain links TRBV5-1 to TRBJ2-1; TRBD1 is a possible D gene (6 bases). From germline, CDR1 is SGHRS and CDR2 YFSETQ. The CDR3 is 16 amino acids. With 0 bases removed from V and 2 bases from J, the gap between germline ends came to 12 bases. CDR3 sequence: CASSLALGTPYNEQFF. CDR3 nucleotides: TGCGCCAGCAGCTTGGCACTTGGGACACCCTACAATGAGCAGTTCTTC.

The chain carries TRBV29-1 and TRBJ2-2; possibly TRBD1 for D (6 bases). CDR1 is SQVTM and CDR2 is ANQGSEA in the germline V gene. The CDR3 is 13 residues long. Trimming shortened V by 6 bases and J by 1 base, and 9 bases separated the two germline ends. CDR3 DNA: TGCAGCGTAGACAGGCTGAACACCGGGGAGCTGTTTTTT. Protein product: CSVDRLNTGELFF.

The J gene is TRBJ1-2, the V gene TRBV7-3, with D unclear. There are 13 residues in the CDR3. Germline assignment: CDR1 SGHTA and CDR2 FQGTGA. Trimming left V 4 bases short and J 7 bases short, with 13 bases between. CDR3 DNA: TGTGCCAGCAGCTCCTCACGGGCAAGTGGCTACACCTTC. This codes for CASSSSRASGYTF.

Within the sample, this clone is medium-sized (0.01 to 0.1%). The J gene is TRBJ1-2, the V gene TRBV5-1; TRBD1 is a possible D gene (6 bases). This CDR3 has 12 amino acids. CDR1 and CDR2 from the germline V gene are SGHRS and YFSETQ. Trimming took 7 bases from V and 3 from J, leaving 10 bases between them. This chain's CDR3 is CASSGQYYGYTF. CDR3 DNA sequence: TGCGCCAGCTCTGGACAGTACTATGGCTACACCTTC.

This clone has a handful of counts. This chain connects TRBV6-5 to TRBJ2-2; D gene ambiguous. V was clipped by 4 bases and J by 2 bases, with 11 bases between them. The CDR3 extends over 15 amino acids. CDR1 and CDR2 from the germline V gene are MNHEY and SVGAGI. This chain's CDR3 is CASSSVSSNTGELFF. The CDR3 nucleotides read TGTGCCAGCAGTTCCGTATCTTCAAACACCGGGGAGCTGTTTTTT.

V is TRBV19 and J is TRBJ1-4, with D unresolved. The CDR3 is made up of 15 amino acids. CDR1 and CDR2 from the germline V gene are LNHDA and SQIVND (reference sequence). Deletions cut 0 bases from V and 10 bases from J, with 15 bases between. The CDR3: CASSIEEGTVRKLFF. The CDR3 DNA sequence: TGTGCCAGTAGTATAGAGGAGGGAACCGTGAGAAAACTGTTTTTT.

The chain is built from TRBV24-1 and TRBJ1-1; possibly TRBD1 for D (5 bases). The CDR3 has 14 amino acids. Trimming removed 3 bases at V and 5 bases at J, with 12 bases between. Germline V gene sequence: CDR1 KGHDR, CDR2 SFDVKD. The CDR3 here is CATSDGRGGTEAFF. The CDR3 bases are TGTGCCACCAGTGATGGGAGGGGAGGAACTGAAGCTTTCTTT.

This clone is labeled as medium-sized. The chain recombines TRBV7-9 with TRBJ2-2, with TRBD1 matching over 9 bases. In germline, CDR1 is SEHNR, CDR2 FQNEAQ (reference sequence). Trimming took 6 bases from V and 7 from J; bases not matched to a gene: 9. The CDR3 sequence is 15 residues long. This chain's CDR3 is CASRSPGQGVGELFF. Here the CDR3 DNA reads TGTGCCAGCAGATCGCCGGGACAGGGAGTCGGGGAGCTGTTTTTT. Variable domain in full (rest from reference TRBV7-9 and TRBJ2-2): DTGVSQNPRHKITKRGQNVTFRCDPISEHNRLYWYRQTLGQGPEFLTYFQNEAQLEKSRLLSDRFSAERPKGSFSTLEIQRTEQGDSAMYLCASRSPGQGVGELFFGEGSRLTVL.

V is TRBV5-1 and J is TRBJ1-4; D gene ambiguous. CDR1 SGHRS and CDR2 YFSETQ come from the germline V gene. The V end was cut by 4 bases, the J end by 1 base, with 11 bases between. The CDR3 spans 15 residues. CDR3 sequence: CASSPARGTNEKLFF. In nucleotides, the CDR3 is TGCGCCAGCAGCCCCGCACGGGGAACTAATGAAAAACTGTTTTTT.

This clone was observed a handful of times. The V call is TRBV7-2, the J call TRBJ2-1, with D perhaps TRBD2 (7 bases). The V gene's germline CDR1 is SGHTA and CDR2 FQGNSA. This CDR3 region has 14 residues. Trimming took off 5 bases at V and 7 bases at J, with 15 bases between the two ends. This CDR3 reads CASSDGQRGNEQFF. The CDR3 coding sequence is TGTGCCAGCAGCGACGGACAGCGGGGAAATGAGCAGTTCTTC.

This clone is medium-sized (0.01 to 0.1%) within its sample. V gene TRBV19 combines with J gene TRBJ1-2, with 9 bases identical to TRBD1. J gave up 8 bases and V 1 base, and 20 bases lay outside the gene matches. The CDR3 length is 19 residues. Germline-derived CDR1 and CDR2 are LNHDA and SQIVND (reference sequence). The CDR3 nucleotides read TGTGCCAGTAGTATAGGAATAAAAGACAGGGGGATTGCCAAGGACGGCTACACCTTC. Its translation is CASSIGIKDRGIAKDGYTF.

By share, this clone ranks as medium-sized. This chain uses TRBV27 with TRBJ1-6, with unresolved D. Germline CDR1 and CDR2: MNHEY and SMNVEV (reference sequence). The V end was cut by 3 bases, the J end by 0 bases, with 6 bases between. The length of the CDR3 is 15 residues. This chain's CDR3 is CASSFNNSYNSPLHF. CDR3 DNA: TGTGCCAGCAGTTTTAATAACTCCTATAATTCACCCCTCCACTTT.

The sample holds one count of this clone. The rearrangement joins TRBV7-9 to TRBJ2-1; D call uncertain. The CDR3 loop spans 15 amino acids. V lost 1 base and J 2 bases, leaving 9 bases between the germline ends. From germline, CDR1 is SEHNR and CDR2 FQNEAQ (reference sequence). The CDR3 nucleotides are TGTGCCAGCAGCTTAGATCTGGGCCCCTACAATGAGCAGTTCTTC. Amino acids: CASSLDLGPYNEQFF.

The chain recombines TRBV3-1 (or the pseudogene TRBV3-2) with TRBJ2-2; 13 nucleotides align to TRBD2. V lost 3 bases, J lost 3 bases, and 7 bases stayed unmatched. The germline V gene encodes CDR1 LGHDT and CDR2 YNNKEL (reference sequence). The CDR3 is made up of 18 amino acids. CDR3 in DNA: TGTGCCAGCAGCCACCTTCTGACTAGCGGGAGGCACACCGGGGAGCTGTTTTTT. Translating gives CASSHLLTSGRHTGELFF.